What follows describes a single T cell receptor (beta chain). What it binds is not known. This sample stems from a study of tumor and adjacent non-tumor tissue in lung cancer. In the study overall: Histology: 12 adenocarcinoma, a couple of squamous cell carcinoma, 1 small cell lung cancer.

Overall study findings and caveats: Normal lung showed higher cumulative top 100 clone frequency than tumor.

From germline, CDR1 is LGHNA and CDR2 YNFKEQ. Trimming took off 4 bases at V and 7 bases at J, with 27 bases between the two ends. This CDR3 is 18 amino acids long. The library came from three nested PCR rounds adapted from ARM-PCR protocols. MiXCR was run by TCRdb on the multiplex PCR reads, yielding one entry per CDR3 protein. Among around 60,000 distinct CDR3 sequences listed, about 61% were seen once. The template was RNA from unsorted bulk tissue. This non-tumor lung sample came from over 3 cm beyond the tumor edge. Newly diagnosed lung cancer patients had thoracic surgery in China, August–late 2014, without prior chemotherapy.

The sample consisted of distant non-tumor lung tissue. This chain joins TRBV4-2 and TRBJ2-3; D tentatively fits TRBD1 or TRBD2 (5 bases each). The TCR comes from a man between 65 and 85 years old with non-small cell lung cancer. CDR3 amino acids: CASSLSGATNARGNTQYF. The DNA of the CDR3 is TGTGCCAGCAGCCTCTCCGGGGCTACAAACGCGCGAGGTAATACGCAGTATTTT.